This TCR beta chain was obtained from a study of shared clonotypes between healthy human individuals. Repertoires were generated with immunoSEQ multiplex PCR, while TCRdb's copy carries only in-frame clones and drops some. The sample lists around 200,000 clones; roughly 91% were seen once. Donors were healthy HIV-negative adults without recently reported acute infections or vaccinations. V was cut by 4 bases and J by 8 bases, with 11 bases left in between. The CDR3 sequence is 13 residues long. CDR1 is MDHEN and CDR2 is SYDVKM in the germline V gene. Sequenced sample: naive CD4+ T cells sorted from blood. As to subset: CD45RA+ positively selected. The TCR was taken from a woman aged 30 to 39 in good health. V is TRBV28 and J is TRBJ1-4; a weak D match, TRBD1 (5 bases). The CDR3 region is CASSSGTPEKLFF. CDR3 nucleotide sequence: TGTGCCAGCAGTTCTGGGACCCCCGAAAAACTGTTTTTT.